Each of the 5 T cell receptor beta chains below was sequenced from the same sample in a study of cytomegalovirus exposure and HLA in healthy donors (dated by TCRdb to about 2017). The library was prepared using the immunoSEQ multiplex PCR assay. The multiplex PCR relied on a mix of 60 forward primers for TCR Vbeta segments and 13 reverse primers for TCR Jbeta segments. TCRdb's version of the immuneACCESS table is confined to in-frame rearrangements and falls short of the full clone set. An unresolved V gene accounts for under half of the shortfall where checked; the remainder is of unknown origin. The sample yields about 130,000 clones; more than 65% were counted once. Roughly 3% of the sample is held by the ten biggest clonotypes. Input material: PBMCs. The receptors come from a man aged 50 to 60 in good health and CMV-seronegative.

V is TRBV18 and J is TRBJ1-6; no clear D. The V end lost 1 base, the J end lost 9 bases, and 16 bases lay between the germline ends. Germline CDR1 KGHSH, CDR2 LQKENI. This CDR3 has 16 amino acids. The CDR3 nucleotides are TGTGCCAGCTCACCACGGGAGGCCCTTGATGGTTCACCCCTCCACTTT. Translating gives CASSPREALDGSPLHF.

This sequence joins TRBV2 and TRBJ1-5; possibly TRBD1 for D (5 bases). CDR3 size: 15 residues. Germline V CDR1 and CDR2: SNHLY, FYNNEI. Trimming left V 7 bases short and J 5 bases short, with 18 bases between. As DNA, the CDR3 is TGTGCCAGCAACCTTAGGGTAGGGGTTGATCAGCCCCAGCATTTT. It specifies CASNLRVGVDQPQHF.

This chain joins TRBV5-1 and TRBJ2-7; the match to TRBD1 covers 10 bases. The trim removed 0 bases at V and 6 bases at J, leaving 9 bases unmatched. Germline assignment: CDR1 SGHRS and CDR2 YFSETQ. There are 16 residues in the CDR3. The chain's CDR3 is CASSLEVRDRGGEQYF. CDR3 nucleotides: TGCGCCAGCAGCTTGGAAGTCCGGGACAGGGGTGGCGAGCAGTACTTC.

The rearrangement uses TRBV6-5 and TRBJ2-5, with 7 positions matching TRBD2. Losses at the gene ends were 7 bases for V and 0 bases for J; bases not matched to a gene: 5. The CDR3 has 14 residues. In germline, CDR1 is MNHEY, CDR2 SVGAGI. The CDR3 DNA follows: TGTGCCAGCACCCCCGGGGGGAACCAAGAGACCCAGTACTTC. Residues: CASTPGGNQETQYF.

A single count supports this clone. The genes are TRBV6-1 and TRBJ1-1; D is possibly TRBD1 (5 bases). V was shortened by 2 bases and J by 4 bases, with 8 bases between the two germline ends. The CDR3 runs 13 residues. Germline lookup yields CDR1 MNHNS and CDR2 SASEGT. In nucleotides, the CDR3 is TGTGCCAGCAGTGAACCGGGGGGCACTGAAGCTTTCTTT. Protein product: CASSEPGGTEAFF.